This record looks at one TCR beta chain sequence and its context. Losses at the gene ends were 5 bases for V and 9 bases for J; bases not matched to a gene: 4. The CDR3 contains 11 residues. Germline values: CDR1 MNHNY, CDR2 SVGAGI (reference sequence). This sample is part of a study of blood T cell repertoires in COVID-19. Across the whole study: COVID-19 samples, acute and convalescent, were from the United States, Italy and Spain. PBMCs, B-cell-depleted T cells, or T cells provided the cDNA or gDNA that made up the material.

In the source study's methods: For nucleated cells, counts were estimated from reference gene primer amplification. Sequenced by immunoSEQ multiplex PCR; TCRdb stores in-frame clones only, minus some. V and J calls plus clone size are reproduced from that table; the DNA served to infer D and trimming. The sample comprises around 250,000 clones, over 75% of which are singletons, and less than 10% rests with the top ten. The sequencing sample was made of peripheral blood. The clonotype was recovered from a human donor in a cohort sampled during active COVID-19. The V call is TRBV6-6, the J call TRBJ2-7; 7 nucleotides line up with TRBD2. The chain's CDR3 is CASSTREAQYF. CDR3 coding DNA: TGTGCCAGCAGTACACGGGAGGCGCAGTACTTC.